This TCR beta chain was sequenced during a study of CD8+CD57+ T cells in acquired aplastic anemia. Study summary: Isolated CD4+ and CD8+ cells, once sorted, yielded DNA averaging about 3 ug. Whole-study findings and limits: Approximately 30 CD8+ CDR3 sequences were shared between patients and controls.

Genomic DNA acted as the template from which TCR beta VDJ combination and CDR3 sequence profiling were carried out. TCRdb processed the reads anew with MiXCR; each CDR3 protein has one entry. The sample records 270,000 or so distinct CDR3 sequences, approximately 86% being singletons. V lost 4 bases to trimming and J lost 11 bases, with 24 bases between them. Germline loops: CDR1 SGDLS, CDR2 YYNGEE. This CDR3 region has 15 residues. Individuals selected for sequencing had exhibited CD8+CD57+ cell expansion on flow cytometry. The patients, all of them, had severe acquired aplastic anemia. In the case of this clonotype: Its antigen remains unidentified.

The chain uses TRBV9 and TRBJ1-2; D might be TRBD1 (5 bases). Sequences were obtained from sorted CD4+, CD8+, or CD8+CD57+ T cells (not recorded which) from PBMCs. The source of this sequence is a human donor with aplastic anemia. CDR3 region: CASSRQRGTDTQYTF. The DNA of the CDR3 is TGTGCCAGCAGCCGGCAACGGGGCACAGACACTCAGTACACCTTC. The full variable domain, its missing parts supplied by reference TRBV9 and TRBJ1-2, is DSGVTQTPKHLITATGQRVTLRCSPRSGDLSVYWYQQSLDQGLQFLIQYYNGEERAKGNILERFSAQQFPDLHSELNLSSLELGDSALYFCASSRQRGTDTQYTFGSGTRLTVV.